A single sample is the source of the 5 T cell receptor beta chains below, sequenced in a study of T cells in Graves' hyperthyroidism and ophthalmopathy (dated by TCRdb to the late 2010s). Library construction relied on multiplex PCR. The sequencer listed for this sample is Illumina HiSeq 2000. The TCR beta CDR3 regions were amplified from RNA transcripts. The TCR CDR3 was subjected to a first round of RT-PCR using the HTBI primer set and the Qiagen OneStep RT-PCR kit. TCRdb reprocessing: public reads trimmed at Q25 with fastp, clones called with MiXCR, in-frame beta chains kept. Records with the same CDR3 protein are collapsed into one entry carrying the most frequent genes and DNA. Here the sample has about 500,000 distinct CDR3 sequences; about 15% occur a single time. Together, the top ten hold roughly 17% of the sample. Source material: blood. These TCRs come from a woman aged 18-29 years with Graves' hyperthyroidism.

This clonotype was recorded many times. The rearrangement links TRBV11-2 to TRBJ1-3; the D is unclear. V lost 5 bases and J lost 0, with 8 bases in between. The germline V gene encodes CDR1 SGHAT and CDR2 FQNNGV. The CDR3 is made up of 14 amino acids. CDR3 amino acids: CASSPTFSGNTIYF. CDR3 DNA sequence: TGTGCCAGCAGCCCCACGTTCTCTGGAAACACCATATATTTT.

This clonotype has at least ten counts. V gene TRBV27 combines with J gene TRBJ1-1, with unresolved D. Trimming pared 6 bases from V and 0 bases from J, leaving 11 bases between. The CDR3 extends over 14 amino acids. CDR1 and CDR2 from the germline V gene are MNHEY and SMNVEV (reference sequence). The CDR3 loop is CASSPRLMNTEAFF. CDR3 nucleotides: TGTGCCAGCAGCCCCCGGCTCATGAACACTGAAGCTTTCTTT.

The chain joins TRBV6-1 to TRBJ1-2; the match to TRBD1 covers 7 bases. The germline V gene has CDR1 MNHNS and CDR2 SASEGT. This CDR3 is 15 amino acids long. V lost 7 bases and J lost 2; bases outside the gene matches: 10. CDR3 in amino acids: CASKVTGQRNYGYTF. The CDR3 DNA reads TGTGCCAGCAAAGTGACAGGGCAGCGAAACTATGGCTACACCTTC.

In its sample, this clonotype was seen many times. The chain is built from TRBV5-1 and TRBJ1-2; maybe TRBD1 (5 bases). Germline values: CDR1 SGHRS, CDR2 YFSETQ. The CDR3 totals 15 residues. V was trimmed by 0 bases and J by 5 bases, leaving 14 bases between them. The CDR3 protein is CASSLAEVGEYGYTF. The CDR3, as DNA: TGCGCCAGCAGCTTGGCCGAAGTAGGGGAGTATGGCTACACCTTC.

This clonotype was seen at least ten times. The rearrangement uses TRBV11-3 and TRBJ2-1, with 8 bases lining up with TRBD1. V dropped 3 bases and J dropped 6; count of bases not matched to a gene: 4. Germline lookup yields CDR1 SGHNT and CDR2 YENEEA. The CDR3 extends over 14 amino acids. CDR3: CASSFQGAFNEQFF. The CDR3 DNA sequence: TGTGCCAGCAGCTTCCAGGGGGCGTTCAATGAGCAGTTCTTC.